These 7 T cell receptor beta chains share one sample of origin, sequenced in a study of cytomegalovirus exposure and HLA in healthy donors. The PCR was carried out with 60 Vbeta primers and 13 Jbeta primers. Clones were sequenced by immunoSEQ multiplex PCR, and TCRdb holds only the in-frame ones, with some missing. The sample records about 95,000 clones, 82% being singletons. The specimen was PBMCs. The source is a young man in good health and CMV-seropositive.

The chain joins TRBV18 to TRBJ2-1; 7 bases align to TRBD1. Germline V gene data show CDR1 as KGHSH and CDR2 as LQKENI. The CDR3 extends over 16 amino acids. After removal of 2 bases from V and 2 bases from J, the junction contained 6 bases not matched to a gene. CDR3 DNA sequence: TGTGCCAGCTCACCAGAGGGGGCGAGAACCTACAATGAGCAGTTCTTC. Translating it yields CASSPEGARTYNEQFF.

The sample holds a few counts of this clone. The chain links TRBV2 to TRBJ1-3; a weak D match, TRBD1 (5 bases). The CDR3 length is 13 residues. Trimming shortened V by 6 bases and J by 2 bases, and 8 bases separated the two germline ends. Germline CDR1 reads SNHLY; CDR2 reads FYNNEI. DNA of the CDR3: TGTGCCAGCAGGGGAGGGGCTGGAAACACCATATATTTT. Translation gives CASRGGAGNTIYF.

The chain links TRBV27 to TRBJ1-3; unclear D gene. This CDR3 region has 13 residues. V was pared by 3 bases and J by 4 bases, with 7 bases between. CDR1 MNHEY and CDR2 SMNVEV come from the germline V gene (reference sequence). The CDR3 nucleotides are TGTGCCAGCAGTTTTCGGGAAGGAAACACCATATATTTT. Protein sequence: CASSFREGNTIYF.

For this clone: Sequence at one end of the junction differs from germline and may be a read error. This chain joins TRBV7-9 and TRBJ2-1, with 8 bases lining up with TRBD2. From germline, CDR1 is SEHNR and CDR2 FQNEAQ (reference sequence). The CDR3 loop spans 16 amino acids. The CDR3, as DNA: TGTTCCAGCAGCCTCGATCCGGGACTAGGGAACAATGAGCAGTTCTTC. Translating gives CSSSLDPGLGNNEQFF.

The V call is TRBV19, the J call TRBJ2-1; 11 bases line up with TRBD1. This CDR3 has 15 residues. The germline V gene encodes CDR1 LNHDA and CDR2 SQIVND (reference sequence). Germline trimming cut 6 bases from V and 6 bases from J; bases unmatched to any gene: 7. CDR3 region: CASSLLGQGVNEQFF. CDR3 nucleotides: TGTGCCAGTAGCCTTCTGGGACAGGGGGTCAATGAGCAGTTCTTC.

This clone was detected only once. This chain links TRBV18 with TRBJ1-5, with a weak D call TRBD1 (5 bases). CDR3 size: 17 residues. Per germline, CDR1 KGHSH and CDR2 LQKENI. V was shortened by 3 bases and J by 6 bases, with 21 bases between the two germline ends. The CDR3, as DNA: TGTGCCAGCTCACCCGCCACGGCCCAGGGTCAAGGTCAGCCCCAGCATTTT. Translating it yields CASSPATAQGQGQPQHF.

The CDR3 sequence is CASLSPRSGTGGKTDTQYF. In DNA, the CDR3 is TGTGCCAGCCTCAGTCCCCGCTCTGGGACAGGGGGCAAAACAGATACGCAGTATTTT. The chain recombines TRBV27 with TRBJ2-3, with 12 bases aligning to TRBD1. The germline CDR1 and CDR2 sequences are MNHEY and SMNVEV (reference sequence). There are 19 residues in the CDR3. Trimming took 8 bases from V and 3 from J; bases not matched to a gene: 18.